This record concerns one TCR beta chain sequence. Its antigen is currently unknown. This specimen belongs to a study of shared clonotypes between healthy human individuals. CDR3 length: 15 residues. The V gene end was trimmed by 6 bases and the J gene end by 6 bases; junction bases not matched to a gene: 10. Looked up from germline, CDR1 is MNHNS and CDR2 is SASEGT. Repertoires were generated with immunoSEQ multiplex PCR, while TCRdb's copy carries only in-frame clones and drops some. The profile shows approximately 1.1 million clones, roughly 74% of them singletons. General study findings and limits: Enrolling few donors narrowed the genetic and exposure-history diversity that was represented.

The source is a young man in good health. Some clones in this sample may be carry-over from other donors' samples. V is TRBV6-1 and J is TRBJ1-5, with 8 bases matching TRBD1. The sequencing sample was made of memory CD4+ T cells from PBMCs. The subset: CD45RA-negative fraction. CDR3: CASRLTDRGGQPQHF. The CDR3 nucleotides read TGTGCCAGCAGGCTTACCGACAGGGGCGGTCAGCCCCAGCATTTT.